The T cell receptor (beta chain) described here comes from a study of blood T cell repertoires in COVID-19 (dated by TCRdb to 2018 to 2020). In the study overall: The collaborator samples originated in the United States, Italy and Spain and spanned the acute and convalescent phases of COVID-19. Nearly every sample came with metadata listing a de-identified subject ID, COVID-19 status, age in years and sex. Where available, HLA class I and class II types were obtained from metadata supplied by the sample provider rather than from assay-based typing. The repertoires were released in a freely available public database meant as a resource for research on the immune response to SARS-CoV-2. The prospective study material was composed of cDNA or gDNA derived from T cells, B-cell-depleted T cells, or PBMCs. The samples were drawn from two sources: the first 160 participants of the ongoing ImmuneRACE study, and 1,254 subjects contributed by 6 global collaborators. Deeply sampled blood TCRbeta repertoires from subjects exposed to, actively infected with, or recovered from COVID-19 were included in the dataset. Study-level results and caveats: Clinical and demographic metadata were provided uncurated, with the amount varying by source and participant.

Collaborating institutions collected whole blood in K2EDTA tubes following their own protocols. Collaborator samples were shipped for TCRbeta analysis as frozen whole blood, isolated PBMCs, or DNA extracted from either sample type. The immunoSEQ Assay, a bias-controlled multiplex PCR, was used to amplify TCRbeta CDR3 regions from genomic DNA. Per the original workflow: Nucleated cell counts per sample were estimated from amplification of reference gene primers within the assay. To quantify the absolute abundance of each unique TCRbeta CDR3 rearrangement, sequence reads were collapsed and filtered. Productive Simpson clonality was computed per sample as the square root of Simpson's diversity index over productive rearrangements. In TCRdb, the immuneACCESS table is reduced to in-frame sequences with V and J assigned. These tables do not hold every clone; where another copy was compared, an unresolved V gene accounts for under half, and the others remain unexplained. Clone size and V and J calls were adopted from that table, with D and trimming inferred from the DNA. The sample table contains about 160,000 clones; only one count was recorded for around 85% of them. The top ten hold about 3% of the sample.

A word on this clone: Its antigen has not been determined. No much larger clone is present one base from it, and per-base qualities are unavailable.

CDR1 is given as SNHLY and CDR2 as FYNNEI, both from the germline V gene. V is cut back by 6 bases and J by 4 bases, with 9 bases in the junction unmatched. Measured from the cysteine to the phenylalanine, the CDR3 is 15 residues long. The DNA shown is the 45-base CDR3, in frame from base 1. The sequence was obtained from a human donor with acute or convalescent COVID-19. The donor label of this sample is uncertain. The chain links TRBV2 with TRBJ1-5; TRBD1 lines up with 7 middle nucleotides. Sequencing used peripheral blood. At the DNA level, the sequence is TGTGCCAGCAGAAGGGGGCGGCAGTTGAATCAGCCCCAGCATTTT. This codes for CASRRGRQLNQPQHF.